A selection of T cell receptor beta chains follows, all from one sample in a study of identical twins. Each CDR3 protein gets one entry after TCRdb re-called the 5' RACE reads with MiXCR. The data contain roughly 480,000 distinct CDR3 sequences, 24% of them singletons. These same records also appear under a second study, on T cells expressing NK-cell markers.

The sample consisted of CD4+ T cells sorted from blood. The receptors here all came from a young woman in good health. Both conserved end residues are part of each CDR3. Fields, in order: CDR3 protein, CDR3 DNA, D gene, J gene, V gene, clone size. A D gene is named only where the DNA matches it firmly. Expanded clones get a size class; other rows say once, few or many, or leave the size out.

CAISSEGAWTEAFF,TGTGCCATCAGTTCCGAGGGGGCCTGGACTGAAGCTTTCTTT,TRBD1,TRBJ1-1,TRBV10-3,-
CASSRAGSSYEQYF,TGCGCCAGCAGCCGCGCGGGGAGCTCCTACGAGCAGTACTTC,-,TRBJ2-7,TRBV4-3,few
CASSLVRTNEQFF,TGCGCCAGCAGCTTGGTCCGGACCAATGAGCAGTTCTTC,-,TRBJ2-1,TRBV5-1,-
CASSVGAGGGETQYF,TGTGCCAGCAGCGTAGGAGCGGGGGGGGGAGAGACCCAGTACTTC,TRBD2,TRBJ2-5,TRBV9,few
CAISESGDYSYEQYF,TGTGCCATCAGTGAGTCCGGGGACTACTCCTACGAGCAGTACTTC,TRBD2,TRBJ2-7,TRBV10-3,-
CATSREVPRGYEQYF,TGTGCCACCAGCAGAGAGGTCCCCAGGGGCTACGAGCAGTACTTC,-,TRBJ2-7,TRBV15,-
CASSSRTGWSYEQYF,TGTGCCAGCAGTTCCCGGACAGGGTGGTCCTACGAGCAGTACTTC,TRBD1,TRBJ2-7,TRBV27,few
CASSSAGQGRTGELFF,TGTGCCAGCAGTTCCGCGGGACAGGGTCGTACCGGGGAGCTGTTTTTT,TRBD1,TRBJ2-2,TRBV12-3/TRBV12-4,few
CASSQGQTYNEQFF,TGTGCCAGCAGCCAAGGACAGACGTACAATGAGCAGTTCTTC,-,TRBJ2-1,TRBV3-1,few
CASSQRGSGELFF,TGTGCCAGCAGCCAAAGAGGATCCGGGGAGCTGTTTTTT,-,TRBJ2-2,TRBV3-1,few
CSVFRLAGDETQYF,TGCAGCGTTTTCAGACTAGCGGGAGACGAGACCCAGTACTTC,TRBD2,TRBJ2-5,TRBV29-1,-
CACSRAPWAAKDPAYEQYF,TGTGCCTGCAGTAGAGCCCCTTGGGCGGCAAAGGATCCGGCCTACGAGCAGTACTTC,-,TRBJ2-7,TRBV12-3/TRBV12-4,-
CASSLGTEQYF,TGTGCCAGCAGCCTAGGGACCGAGCAGTACTTC,-,TRBJ2-7,TRBV12-3/TRBV12-4,many
CASSSGSPTGELFF,TGTGCCAGCAGCTCCGGGTCACCCACCGGGGAGCTGTTTTTT,-,TRBJ2-2,TRBV6-1,-
CASSWTTRDNEQFF,TGTGCCAGCAGCTGGACCACGCGGGACAATGAGCAGTTCTTC,-,TRBJ2-1,TRBV2,-
CSVAGGRDYNEQFF,TGCAGCGTTGCAGGGGGCCGGGATTACAATGAGCAGTTCTTC,TRBD1,TRBJ2-1,TRBV29-1,-
CASSQRTGTDTQYF,TGCGCCAGCAGCCAGCGGACAGGGACAGATACGCAGTATTTT,TRBD1,TRBJ2-3,TRBV4-3,few
CSARSNRGGYNEQFF,TGCAGTGCTAGATCGAACAGGGGGGGCTACAATGAGCAGTTCTTC,-,TRBJ2-1,TRBV20-1,few
CASRPSGSYNEQFF,TGTGCCAGCAGACCCAGCGGGTCGTACAATGAGCAGTTCTTC,-,TRBJ2-1,TRBV6-1,once
CSARSSLGVGYNEQFF,TGCAGTGCTAGGTCGAGTTTGGGGGTGGGGTACAATGAGCAGTTCTTC,-,TRBJ2-1,TRBV20-1,-